This T cell receptor beta chain stems from a study of blood T cell repertoires in COVID-19. Overall study: Nucleic acid was either cDNA or gDNA, and it came from T cells, B-cell-depleted T cells, or PBMCs.

The data were produced by immunoSEQ multiplex PCR, yet TCRdb's version contains in-frame clones alone and is incomplete. This sample carries 400,000 or so clones, 90% of them seen once, and the ten largest clones take about 0.6%. Germline loops: CDR1 MNHEY, CDR2 SVGAGI. V gave up 2 bases and J gave up 2 bases, with 9 bases separating them. The CDR3 has 14 amino acids. The TCR comes from a man between 18 and 35 years old who had recovered from COVID-19. The chain joins TRBV6-5 to TRBJ1-2; the D gene is possibly TRBD1 (5 bases). Sequencing used PBMCs or T cells enriched from blood (not recorded which). The CDR3 region has the DNA TGTGCCAGCAGTTACGACAGAGTAAACTATGGCTACACCTTC. It specifies CASSYDRVNYGYTF.